The entry that follows covers one TCR beta chain sequence. The sample is drawn from a study of blood T cell repertoires in COVID-19. On the study more broadly: Two consecutive negative NP/OP PCR tests, clearance, or resolved symptoms defined Cohort 3 recovery. Samples representing acute and convalescent COVID-19 were sourced from the United States, Italy and Spain.

Recruitment covered about 25 US areas and drew participants whose ages spanned about 18 to 90 years. Participant reports of clinical history set cohort assignment. Profiling relied on immunoSEQ multiplex PCR, and the TCRdb table lists in-frame clones only, not all of them. Seen here are roughly 150,000 clones, approximately 80% observed once, and the top ten hold roughly 3.7%. V lost 5 bases and J 4 bases, leaving 11 bases between the germline ends. Germline V lookup: CDR1 MNHEY, CDR2 SMNVEV (reference sequence). The CDR3 totals 13 residues. The chain joins TRBV27 to TRBJ1-1; D unresolved. The receptor was derived from a man in his fifties or sixties in a cohort exposed to, infected with or recovered from COVID-19 (not recorded which). Sequenced material: PBMCs or T cells enriched from blood (not recorded which). The CDR3 region is CASSPSRVTEAFF. DNA of the CDR3: TGTGCCAGCAGTCCGTCGCGGGTCACTGAAGCTTTCTTT.